The 32 T cell receptor beta chains below were found in one sample sequenced in a study of shared clonotypes between healthy human individuals (dated by TCRdb to the early 2020s). Library construction relied on the immunoSEQ multiplex PCR assay. TCRdb re-hosts the immuneACCESS table, in-frame sequences only. Its copies lack some clones; in the studies checked, an unresolved V gene accounts for under half of them, and the cause for the rest is not known. The sample data list around 2,000,000 clones, and 90% to 95% of these were observed just once. Of the sample, 0.13% falls within the top ten clones. The sample taken for sequencing was naive CD4+ T cells sorted from blood. The cell subset or site label here, explained by the study, means: CD45RA+ positively selected. The receptor source for this set is a man aged 18-30 years in good health.

The chain combines TRBV9 with TRBJ1-1, with unresolved D. The V end lost 0 bases, the J end lost 1 base, and 7 bases lay between the germline ends. Germline V CDR1 and CDR2: SGDLS, YYNGEE. CDR3 length: 14 residues. CDR3 DNA: TGTGCCAGCAGCGTAGGGGGTACGAACACTGAAGCTTTCTTT. This sequence encodes CASSVGGTNTEAFF.

The chain uses TRBV27 and TRBJ2-7; possible D gene TRBD1, 6 bases. CDR3 length: 15 amino acids. Germline V gives CDR1 MNHEY, CDR2 SMNVEV (reference sequence). The V end lost 3 bases, the J end lost 2 bases, and 14 bases lay between the germline ends. The CDR3 region has the DNA TGTGCCAGCAGTTTGAGGCCGGGACAAACCTACGAGCAGTACTTC. As protein: CASSLRPGQTYEQYF.

The chain employs TRBV4-3 and TRBJ1-3; D gene uncertain. CDR3 length: 18 amino acids. The V end was cut by 0 bases, the J end by 0 bases, with 15 bases between. Germline V lookup: CDR1 LGHNA, CDR2 YSLEER. As DNA, the CDR3 is TGCGCCAGCAGCCAAGATAGAGTCGGGCCGAACTCTGGAAACACCATATATTTT. Its protein product is CASSQDRVGPNSGNTIYF.

The V gene is TRBV5-4, the J gene TRBJ1-3, with 8 positions matching TRBD1. Looked up from germline, CDR1 is SGHNT and CDR2 is YYREEE (reference sequence). The ends lost 3 bases at V and 2 bases at J; junction bases unmatched: 7. The CDR3 extends over 16 amino acids. The CDR3 is CASSWGGQGTGNTIYF. In nucleotides, the CDR3 is TGTGCCAGCAGCTGGGGAGGACAGGGAACTGGAAACACCATATATTTT.

This clone was counted a few times. V and J are TRBV5-1 and TRBJ2-3; D possibly uses TRBD1 or TRBD2 (5 bases each). The CDR3 consists of 16 residues. The germline V gene has CDR1 SGHRS and CDR2 YFSETQ. V was trimmed by 5 bases and J by 2 bases, leaving 18 bases between them. The CDR3 spells CASRAGTLAPTDTQYF. CDR3 nucleotides: TGCGCCAGCAGGGCCGGGACCTTAGCCCCCACAGATACGCAGTATTTT.

The V call is TRBV6-5, the J call TRBJ1-1; no clear D gene. This CDR3 comprises 13 residues. The germline V gene encodes CDR1 MNHEY and CDR2 SVGAGI. V was cut by 8 bases and J by 1 base, with 11 bases left in between. CDR3 amino acids: CASFRGENTEAFF. DNA of the CDR3: TGTGCCAGCTTTCGGGGAGAGAACACTGAAGCTTTCTTT.

The chain's CDR3 is CASRSLPEGNTIYF. Here the CDR3 DNA reads TGTGCCAGCAGAAGTTTACCGGAGGGAAACACCATATATTTT. The genes are TRBV27 and TRBJ1-3; D gene uncertain. V was clipped by 6 bases and J by 4 bases, with 13 bases between them. CDR1 and CDR2 from the germline V gene are MNHEY and SMNVEV (reference sequence). The length of the CDR3 is 14 residues.

In this sample, this clone turned up once. The rearrangement uses TRBV6-5 and TRBJ1-2; D uncertain. This CDR3 region has 12 residues. CDR1 is MNHEY, CDR2 SVGAGI, per germline. Deletions cut 5 bases from V and 7 bases from J, with 11 bases between. CDR3 amino acids: CASSPSNGGYTF. The CDR3 nucleotides read TGTGCCAGCAGTCCGTCGAATGGTGGCTACACCTTC.

The chain couples TRBV7-9 to TRBJ2-2; D ambiguous. The CDR3 loop spans 15 amino acids. Germline lookup yields CDR1 SEHNR and CDR2 FQNEAQ (reference sequence). Trimming took 2 bases from V and 7 from J, leaving 14 bases between them. The CDR3 DNA reads TGTGCCAGCAGCTTATCCCAGCCCGGTCGCGGGGAGCTGTTTTTT. Translating gives CASSLSQPGRGELFF. The full variable domain, completed using reference TRBV7-9 and TRBJ2-2, is DTGVSQNPRHKITKRGQNVTFRCDPISEHNRLYWYRQTLGQGPEFLTYFQNEAQLEKSRLLSDRFSAERPKGSFSTLEIQRTEQGDSAMYLCASSLSQPGRGELFFGEGSRLTVL.

CDR3 sequence reads: CASSLDPTGSPLHF. CDR3 sequence (DNA): TGTGCCAGCAGCTTGGACCCCACCGGGTCACCCCTCCACTTT. This chain uses TRBV5-4 with TRBJ1-6; D is undetermined. Germline CDR1 SGHNT, CDR2 YYREEE (reference sequence). Trimming removed 0 bases from V and 10 bases from J, with 11 bases in between. The CDR3 contains 14 residues.

Worth noting for this clone: Different DNA sequences within this sample yield the same CDR3. The V and J genes are TRBV6-5 and TRBJ2-3, with 7 bases lining up with TRBD2. V gave up 3 bases and J gave up 3 bases; unmatched junction bases: 3. Germline V gene lookup returns CDR1 MNHEY and CDR2 SVGAGI. The CDR3 sequence is 14 residues long. DNA for the CDR3: TGTGCCAGCAGTTATAGGGAGGGAACAGATACGCAGTATTTT. Its translation is CASSYREGTDTQYF.

V usage is TRBV19 and J usage is TRBJ1-2; D call uncertain. Germline CDR1 LNHDA, CDR2 SQIVND (reference sequence). The CDR3 covers 14 residues. V dropped 8 bases and J dropped 4 bases, with 17 bases sitting between them. The CDR3 is CASEISRGSYGYTF. DNA for the CDR3: TGTGCCAGTGAGATCTCAAGAGGGAGCTATGGCTACACCTTC. Complete variable domain (other parts from reference TRBV19 and TRBJ1-2): DGGITQSPKYLFRKEGQNVTLSCEQNLNHDAMYWYRQDPGQGLRLIYYSQIVNDFQKGDIAEGYSVSREKKESFPLTVTSAQKNPTAFYLCASEISRGSYGYTFGSGTRLTVV.

With respect to this clone: The junction departs from the called germline gene at one end, perhaps through a read error. The chain links TRBV9 to TRBJ1-1; D not certain. The CDR3 is 14 amino acids. Germline CDR1 and CDR2: SGDLS and YYNGEE. The DNA for the CDR3 is TGTGCCAGCAGCGTACTCAGCCAGAACGCTGAAGCTTTCTTT. It is translated as CASSVLSQNAEAFF.

The rearrangement links TRBV7-2 to TRBJ2-7; the match to TRBD2 covers 7 bases. The V gene's germline CDR1 is SGHTA and CDR2 FQGNSA. Trimming at V came to 5 bases and at J to 4 bases, leaving 11 bases not matched to a gene. The CDR3 has 15 amino acids. The CDR3 loop is CASSPREGGTYEQYF. The CDR3 bases are TGTGCCAGCAGCCCTAGGGAGGGCGGAACATACGAGCAGTACTTC.

This chain links TRBV6-1 with TRBJ1-6, with D possibly matching TRBD1 (5 bases). The V end lost 3 bases, the J end lost 14 bases, and 26 bases lay between the germline ends. The CDR3 consists of 17 residues. Germline V gene sequence: CDR1 MNHNS, CDR2 SASEGT. CDR3 sequence (DNA): TGTGCCAGCAGTGACCCGGGACGCCTGCCAACCCTTTCGGCCCTCCACTTT. Translating it yields CASSDPGRLPTLSALHF.

The J gene is TRBJ2-2, the V gene TRBV11-2; D gene uncertain. V lost 2 bases and J lost 1, with 8 bases in between. Per germline, CDR1 SGHAT and CDR2 FQNNGV. This CDR3 spans 15 amino acids. In DNA form, the CDR3 reads TGTGCCAGCAGCTTAAGTGGGGTGAACACCGGGGAGCTGTTTTTT. Amino acids: CASSLSGVNTGELFF.

The chain uses TRBV6-1 and TRBJ2-3; TRBD2 might be the D (6 bases). V lost 8 bases, J lost 8 bases, and 17 bases lay in between. The CDR3 runs to 13 residues. In germline, CDR1 is MNHNS, CDR2 SASEGT. The CDR3 sequence is CASGMGGGGTQYF. The CDR3 DNA reads as TGTGCCAGCGGGATGGGGGGAGGCGGTACGCAGTATTTT.

This clone has only a few counts. The chain is built from TRBV28 and TRBJ2-5; the D gene is possibly TRBD2 (5 bases). There are 14 residues in the CDR3. Germline CDR1 reads MDHEN; CDR2 reads SYDVKM. Trimming removed 3 bases from V and 5 bases from J, with 13 bases in between. As DNA, the CDR3 is TGTGCCAGCAGTTTTTATACTAGATCCGAGACCCAGTACTTC. It translates to CASSFYTRSETQYF.

Concerning this clone: This sequence may be a read error, since a much larger clone differs from it by one base. The V gene is TRBV7-9, the J gene TRBJ1-3, with D unresolved. This CDR3 is 10 amino acids long. V lost 8 bases and J lost 1, with 0 bases in between. Germline lookup yields CDR1 SEHNR and CDR2 FQNEAQ (reference sequence). The CDR3, as DNA: TGTGCCAGCTCTGGAAACACCATATATTTT. Translated: CASSGNTIYF.

This clone was observed once. The chain uses TRBV7-2 and TRBJ1-6, with D possibly being TRBD1 (6 bases). The germline V and J ends were trimmed by 5 bases and 14 bases, with 16 bases remaining between them. CDR3 length: 13 amino acids. Germline lookup yields CDR1 SGHTA and CDR2 FQGNSA. Here the CDR3 DNA reads TGTGCCAGCAGCCCACAGGGCCGCCTGGCCCTCCACTTT. This gives the protein CASSPQGRLALHF.

The chain couples TRBV19 to TRBJ2-7; weak D call: TRBD1 (6 bases). CDR1 and CDR2 (germline): LNHDA, SQIVND (reference sequence). This CDR3 is built from 14 residues. V lost 5 bases, J lost 0 bases, and 11 bases lay in between. The CDR3 bases are TGTGCCAGTAGTGATCGACAGGCCTCCTACGAGCAGTACTTC. Residues: CASSDRQASYEQYF.

Turning to this clone: Mismatch with germline at one junction end may stem from a read error. The gene calls are TRBV28 and TRBJ2-7; D call uncertain. The CDR3 extends over 12 amino acids. Germline loops: CDR1 MDHEN, CDR2 SYDVKM. CDR3 DNA: TGTGCCACCAGTTTCTTGTCCTACGAGCAGTACTTC. It encodes CATSFLSYEQYF.

The V gene is TRBV5-1, the J gene TRBJ2-5, with D possibly being TRBD2 (5 bases). Between the trimmed V and J ends, which lost 0 bases and 6 bases, there was a span of 15 bases. CDR3 length: 15 amino acids. Germline-derived CDR1 and CDR2 are SGHRS and YFSETQ. CDR3 in amino acids: CASSLGGRETQTQYF. CDR3 DNA sequence: TGCGCCAGCAGCTTGGGAGGGCGCGAAACCCAGACCCAGTACTTC.

This sequence joins TRBV7-8 and TRBJ2-2; 11 bases are shared with TRBD2. Germline lookup yields CDR1 SGHVS and CDR2 FQNEAQ. The CDR3 consists of 19 residues. V was clipped by 5 bases and J by 0 bases; unmatched bases: 11. The CDR3 coding sequence is TGTGCCAGCAGCCCGCGACTAGCGGGATATTCAGCGAACACCGGGGAGCTGTTTTTT. Translated, it gives CASSPRLAGYSANTGELFF.

The genes are TRBV6-6 and TRBJ1-1, with 8 bases that match TRBD1. Germline CDR1 is MNHNY and CDR2 is SVGAGI (reference sequence). The CDR3 totals 16 residues. V was clipped by 8 bases and J by 4 bases; unmatched bases: 15. The CDR3 is CASDVQGAELSTEAFF. For the CDR3, the DNA is TGTGCCAGCGACGTCCAGGGGGCTGAGTTAAGCACTGAAGCTTTCTTT.

This rearrangement joins TRBV5-1 to TRBJ2-2, with TRBD1 as a possible D gene (6 bases). With 2 bases removed from V and 4 bases from J, the gap between germline ends came to 15 bases. This CDR3 is 16 amino acids long. The germline V gene has CDR1 SGHRS and CDR2 YFSETQ. CDR3: CASSLADSPGTGELFF. The CDR3 bases are TGCGCCAGCAGCTTAGCGGACAGCCCAGGCACCGGGGAGCTGTTTTTT.

The chain uses TRBV18 and TRBJ2-7; 7 bases agree with TRBD2. CDR1 KGHSH and CDR2 LQKENI come from the germline V gene. V was clipped by 6 bases and J by 2 bases; unmatched bases: 10. The CDR3 length is 15 residues. CDR3 sequence (DNA): TGTGCCAGCTCTCCCTCAGACGGGGGGACCTACGAGCAGTACTTC. This encodes CASSPSDGGTYEQYF.

This clone was observed a few times. In the same sample, other DNA sequences code for this CDR3. This sequence joins TRBV9 and TRBJ2-3; D ambiguous. V shed 0 bases and J shed 0 bases, with 5 bases lying between them. Germline assignment: CDR1 SGDLS and CDR2 YYNGEE. The CDR3 is 14 amino acids. Written as DNA, the CDR3 is TGTGCCAGCAGCGTAGATAGGAGCACAGATACGCAGTATTTT. Residues: CASSVDRSTDTQYF.

The chain is built from TRBV2 and TRBJ1-1; D not certain. The CDR3 contains 12 residues. The germline V gene encodes CDR1 SNHLY and CDR2 FYNNEI. The V and J ends lost 11 bases and 5 bases respectively, with 15 bases between them. This CDR3 reads CAGSLIRTEAFF. The CDR3 region has the DNA TGTGCCGGGTCTCTTATTAGGACTGAAGCTTTCTTT.

The chain links TRBV6-4 to TRBJ2-2; 8 positions agree with TRBD1. V shed 3 bases and J 7 bases; nucleotides not matched to a gene: 4. The CDR3 has 14 residues. Germline V gene sequence: CDR1 MRHNA, CDR2 SNTAGT. As DNA, the CDR3 is TGTGCCAGCAGTGAACAGGGGGGTAACGGGGAGCTGTTTTTT. Translating it yields CASSEQGGNGELFF.

This chain joins TRBV6-1 and TRBJ2-4; no definite D call. Germline CDR1 is MNHNS and CDR2 is SASEGT. The CDR3 totals 17 residues. V lost 3 bases and J 0 bases, leaving 15 bases between the germline ends. The CDR3 DNA reads TGTGCCAGCAGTGACGATAGTCAAAACTTAGCCAAAAACATTCAGTACTTC. Translated, it gives CASSDDSQNLAKNIQYF.

The chain links TRBV11-2 to TRBJ2-1; TRBD2 agrees at 10 bases. This CDR3 comprises 15 residues. CDR1 is SGHAT, CDR2 FQNNGV, per germline. V was pared by 5 bases and J by 7 bases, with 8 bases of the junction left unmatched. The CDR3 DNA sequence: TGTGCCAGCAGCGCCACTAGCGGGGCACTTAATGAGCAGTTCTTC. Translating gives CASSATSGALNEQFF.